This T cell receptor beta chain was captured by sequencing in a study of cytomegalovirus exposure and HLA in healthy donors. As for the study in general: Sequencing of some 200 million T cells in an earlier analysis found some 100 million unique TCR beta sequences.

Study-wide findings and caveats: TCR beta sequences numbering around 15,000 were associated with HLA alleles at 0.05 false discovery rate in a later analysis. A later analysis showed TCR association rates differing by HLA locus, peaking at DRB1 and lowest at HLA-C.

CDR1 is SQVTM and CDR2 is ANQGSEA in the germline V gene. With 6 bases clipped from V and 0 bases from J, the junction kept 4 bases outside the gene matches. This CDR3 contains 14 residues. With respect to this clone: Its matching antigen is unknown.

This PCR relied on a set of 60 Vbeta primers and 13 Jbeta primers. Produced via immunoSEQ multiplex PCR; TCRdb's table is partial and in-frame only. The sample holds more than 60,000 clones, about 70% seen once. The sequencing sample was made of PBMCs. The rearrangement uses TRBV29-1 and TRBJ1-3; 8 nucleotides agree with TRBD1. The TCR comes from a man aged 18-30 years in good health and CMV-seronegative. CDR3 DNA sequence: TGCAGCGTGGAAACAGGGGGCTCTGGAAACACCATATATTTT. This codes for CSVETGGSGNTIYF.